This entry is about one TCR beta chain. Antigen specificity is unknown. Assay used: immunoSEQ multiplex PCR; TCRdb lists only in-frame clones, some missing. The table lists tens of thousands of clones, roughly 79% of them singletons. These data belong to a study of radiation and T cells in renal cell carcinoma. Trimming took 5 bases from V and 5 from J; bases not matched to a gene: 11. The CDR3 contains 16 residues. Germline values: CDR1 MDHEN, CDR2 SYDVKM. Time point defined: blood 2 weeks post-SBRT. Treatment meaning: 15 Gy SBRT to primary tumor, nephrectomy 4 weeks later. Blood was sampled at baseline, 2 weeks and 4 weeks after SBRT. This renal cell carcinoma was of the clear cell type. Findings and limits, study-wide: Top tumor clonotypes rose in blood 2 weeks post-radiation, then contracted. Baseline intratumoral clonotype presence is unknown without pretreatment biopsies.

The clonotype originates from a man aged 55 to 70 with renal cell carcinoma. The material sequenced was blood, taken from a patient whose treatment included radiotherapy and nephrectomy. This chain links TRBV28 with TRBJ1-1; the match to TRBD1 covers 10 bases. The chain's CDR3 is CASSPWGTGERTEAFF. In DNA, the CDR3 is TGTGCCAGCAGTCCATGGGGGACAGGGGAGAGGACTGAAGCTTTCTTT.